This T cell receptor beta chain was obtained from a study of T cells in Graves' hyperthyroidism and ophthalmopathy. Study-wide background: The initial diagnosis was the point when peripheral blood was collected, ahead of any treatment. Regarding the study as a whole: Through a model of 13 V-J features, ophthalmopathy was separated from stable hyperthyroidism. Blood also contained most expanded thyroid clonotypes above 0.001. Prediction of ophthalmopathy progression came a median roughly 6.4 months pre-onset.

About this clonotype itself: As yet, its antigen is unknown. Possible read error: a much larger clone is one base away.

It was RNA transcripts that yielded the amplified TCR beta CDR3 regions. TCR CDR3 regions were first amplified by RT-PCR with HTBI primers. TCRdb used MiXCR to reprocess the multiplex PCR reads, holding one entry per CDR3 protein. The sample lists over 450,000 distinct CDR3 sequences; 17% were seen once. V lost 4 bases and J lost 8; bases outside the gene matches: 7. Germline lookup yields CDR1 SQVTM and CDR2 ANQGSEA. The CDR3 loop spans 15 amino acids. Specimen: blood. The chain is built from TRBV29-1 and TRBJ2-1; 14 bases are shared with TRBD2. The receptor was derived from a woman between 18 and 29 years old with Graves' ophthalmopathy. CDR3 protein: CSVGAGLAGVHEQFF. DNA for the CDR3: TGCAGCGTTGGGGCGGGACTAGCGGGAGTACATGAGCAGTTCTTC.